A single TCR beta chain is shown here with its context. What it recognizes is unknown. TCRdb re-derived calls from the 5' RACE reads in MiXCR, one entry per CDR3 protein. The table has approximately 330,000 distinct CDR3 sequences, over 4% seen once. This sample was included in a study of T cells after yellow fever vaccination. Study-level results: Abundant clonotypes (contaminants from the bulk population) could be present in FACS-sorted repertoires.

V dropped 4 bases and J dropped 5 bases, with 18 bases sitting between them. This CDR3 is 16 amino acids long. The germline V gene encodes CDR1 SGHTA and CDR2 FQGTGA. The J gene is TRBJ2-1, the V gene TRBV7-3, with D unclear. Sequencing was performed on PBMCs, taken 5 days after the yellow fever booster vaccination. This TCR came from a man aged 18-30 years who received the YFV17D yellow fever vaccine. For the CDR3, the DNA is TGTGCCAGCAGCTCCAATCCCTCTGTTAGCCACAATGAGCAGTTCTTC. Its translation is CASSSNPSVSHNEQFF.